Listed below are T cell receptor beta chains from one sample, sequenced in a study of graft-versus-host responses after intestinal transplantation. These receptors' targets are unknown. Generated by immunoSEQ multiplex PCR, the TCRdb table keeps only in-frame clones and is missing some. Of roughly 50,000 clones in the sample, about 90% were seen once. The source was unstimulated CD4+ T cells sorted from spleen or lymph node cells, collected before transplant. These receptors originate from a human donor who was the organ donor for an intestinal transplant. CDR3s include the opening cysteine and the closing phenylalanine or tryptophan. D genes are given only for firm matches. Where a row states a size, it is once, few, many or the class of an expanded clone; other rows omit it.

J gene	D gene	V gene	clone size	CDR3 DNA	CDR3 protein
TRBJ2-1	NA	TRBV7-2	once	TGTGCCAGCAGCTTAGCATATCGGGGGGCGAATGAGCAGTTCTTC	CASSLAYRGANEQFF
TRBJ1-2	TRBD1	TRBV18	NA	TGTGCCAGCTCACCCTCCCAGGGGGCATCGTCTAACTATGGCTACACCTTC	CASSPSQGASSNYGYTF
TRBJ1-6	TRBD1	TRBV27	NA	TGTGCCAGCAGTTCCGAACCCTACAGGGGGAGGACCTATAATTCACCCCTCCACTTT	CASSSEPYRGRTYNSPLHF
TRBJ2-7	NA	TRBV5-1	NA	TGCGCCAGCAGCTTGGGACACTACGAGCAGTACTTC	CASSLGHYEQYF
TRBJ2-2	NA	TRBV19	NA	TGTGCCAGTAGAGGGCATAGGACCGGGGAGCTGTTTTTT	CASRGHRTGELFF
TRBJ2-7	TRBD1	TRBV28	NA	TGTGCCAGCAGTTCCTCCGGGACAGGGAACTACGAGCAGTACTTC	CASSSSGTGNYEQYF
TRBJ1-5	TRBD1	TRBV2	NA	TGTGCCAGCAGCGGGGACAGGGGTAGCAATCAGCCCCAGCATTTT	CASSGDRGSNQPQHF
TRBJ2-1	TRBD2	TRBV19	NA	TGTGCCAGTAGTATGAAGGGGCTAGCGGGAGTAGGATCCTACAATGAGCAGTTCTTC	CASSMKGLAGVGSYNEQFF
TRBJ2-5	NA	TRBV29-1	few	TGCAGCGTTGAACGGAGATATGAAGAGACCCAGTACTTC	CSVERRYEETQYF
TRBJ2-7	NA	TRBV7-8	NA	TGTGCCAGAAGGTACGAGCAGTACTTC	CARRYEQYF
TRBJ2-2	TRBD2	TRBV7-3	NA	TGTGCCAGCAGCTTAATCGCGGGAGGGCCGACGAACACCGGGGAGCTGTTTTTT	CASSLIAGGPTNTGELFF
TRBJ1-2	NA	TRBV18	NA	TGTGCCAGCTCACCACAGAGACAGGCGCCTAACTATGGCTACACCTTC	CASSPQRQAPNYGYTF
TRBJ2-5	TRBD2	TRBV7-8	NA	TGTGCCAGCAGCCCAAGGCGGACTAGCGCCCAAGAGACCCAGTACTTC	CASSPRRTSAQETQYF
TRBJ2-1	NA	TRBV28	NA	TGTGCCAGCAGTAGCGGATCGAATGAGCAGTTCTTC	CASSSGSNEQFF
TRBJ2-3	TRBD2	TRBV5-5	NA	TGTGCCAGCAGCCCTCCGGGACTAGTCCCAGATACGCAGTATTTT	CASSPPGLVPDTQYF
TRBJ1-5	NA	TRBV28	once	TGTGCCAGCAGTTTGGGCCAGGGCTATAGCAATCAGCCCCAGCATTTT	CASSLGQGYSNQPQHF
TRBJ2-7	NA	TRBV5-1	NA	TGCGCCAGCAGCTTGGGGGCAGGGACCTCCTACGAGCAGTACTTC	CASSLGAGTSYEQYF
TRBJ2-1	NA	TRBV19	NA	TGTGCCAGTGCTAGGGGGAATGAGCAGTTCTTC	CASARGNEQFF
TRBJ1-2	NA	TRBV7-9	NA	TGTGCCAGCAAGCCCTCGGGGGCTCTTAACTATGGCTACACCTTC	CASKPSGALNYGYTF
TRBJ2-7	NA	TRBV4-1	NA	TGCGCCAGCAGCCCTAGATACTTGGGGGTCGAGCAGTACTTC	CASSPRYLGVEQYF
TRBJ1-2	NA	TRBV28	NA	TGTGCCAGCAGTTTGGACAGCAACTATGGCTACACCTTC	CASSLDSNYGYTF
TRBJ2-3	NA	TRBV19	NA	TGTGCCAGTAGGGCGCAGTATTTT	CASRAQYF
TRBJ2-1	TRBD2	TRBV7-6	once	TGTGCCAGCAGCTTAGCAGTCCCCTCAGCGGGAGGGCGTCGGGAATATTGGGAGCAGTTCTTC	CASSLAVPSAGGRREYWEQFF
TRBJ1-1	TRBD1	TRBV4-2	NA	TGTGCCAGCAGCCAAGTGACAGGGACTTTTGAAGCTTTCTTT	CASSQVTGTFEAFF
TRBJ2-3	TRBD2	TRBV7-9	NA	TGTGCAAGCGAGTATAGCGGGGGTCTAGATACGCAGTATTTT	CASEYSGGLDTQYF
TRBJ2-1	TRBD2	TRBV5-4	NA	TGTGCCAGCAGCTTGGCCGGGCTAGCGGGTGGCGAGCAGTTCTTC	CASSLAGLAGGEQFF
TRBJ2-7	TRBD1	TRBV2	NA	TGTGCCAGCGGGACAGGGGGCTACGAGCAGTACTTC	CASGTGGYEQYF
TRBJ2-7	NA	TRBV21-1	NA	TGTGCCAGCAGCAAAGCTTTGGACAGGCCCTACGAGCAGTACTTC	CASSKALDRPYEQYF
TRBJ2-7	NA	TRBV28	NA	TGTGCCAGCAGTCCCGGGACACAGCCCTACGAGCAGTACTTC	CASSPGTQPYEQYF
TRBJ1-1	NA	TRBV30	few	TGTGCCTGGAGTGGAGGGGGCACTGAAGCTTTCTTT	CAWSGGGTEAFF
TRBJ2-3	NA	TRBV21-1	NA	TGTGCCAGCACGATAACCCCGAGGGACAGTGGGGTCTTGGGAAGCACAGATACGCAGTATTTT	CASTITPRDSGVLGSTDTQYF
TRBJ2-2	TRBD2	TRBV5-1	NA	TGCGCCAGCAGCTTATTGAGCGGGACTAACACCGGGGAGCTGTTTTTT	CASSLLSGTNTGELFF
TRBJ2-4	NA	TRBV30	NA	TGTGCCTGGAGCCCCCAGGGGTCTCCCAAAAACATTCAGTACTTC	CAWSPQGSPKNIQYF
TRBJ1-1	NA	TRBV28	NA	TGTGCCAGCAGTTCCATAAGGGGGGGGGCTGCTGAAGCTTTCTTT	CASSSIRGGAAEAFF
TRBJ1-6	TRBD1	TRBV27	NA	TGTGCCAGCAACCCGGGACAGTACTATAATTCACCCCTCCACTTT	CASNPGQYYNSPLHF
TRBJ1-5	NA	TRBV15	NA	TGTGCCACCAGCCGTGACAGCCTTAGTCAGGTCAATCAGCCCCAGCATTTT	CATSRDSLSQVNQPQHF
TRBJ2-2	NA	TRBV7-9	NA	TGTGCCAGCAGCTATCGGTCCGCGAACACCGGGGAGCTGTTTTTT	CASSYRSANTGELFF
TRBJ2-5	TRBD2	TRBV15	NA	TGTGCCACCAGCAGACCTAGCGGGAGTAGGAGAGAGACCCAGTACTTC	CATSRPSGSRRETQYF
TRBJ2-1	NA	TRBV7-9	NA	TGTGCCAGCAGCTTAGGGACATCCTACAATGAGCAGTTCTTC	CASSLGTSYNEQFF
TRBJ2-5	NA	TRBV30	once	TGTGCCTGTGGGGGGCAAGAGACCCAGTACTTC	CACGGQETQYF
TRBJ1-1	NA	TRBV7-6	NA	TGTGCCAGCAGCTACAGGGAGAACACTGAAGCTTTCTTT	CASSYRENTEAFF
TRBJ2-1	NA	TRBV13	few	TGTGCCAGCAGCCAGGGGGGGAGGGCCTTGGATGAGCAGTTCTTC	CASSQGGRALDEQFF
TRBJ1-2	TRBD1	TRBV11-2	NA	TGTGCCAGCAGCTTAGGGACAGGCTATGGCTACACCTTC	CASSLGTGYGYTF
TRBJ2-7	NA	TRBV7-2	NA	TGTGCCAGCAGTCTTTACACCTACGAGCAGTACTTC	CASSLYTYEQYF
TRBJ1-5	TRBD1	TRBV6-5	few	TGTGCCAGCAGTTCTAACAGGGGAGGCCAGCCCCAGCATTTT	CASSSNRGGQPQHF
TRBJ2-7	TRBD2	TRBV25-1	NA	TGTGCCAGCAGTGAGAGTAGCGGGGCTTACGAGCAGTACTTC	CASSESSGAYEQYF
TRBJ2-2	TRBD1	TRBV6-5	NA	TGTGCCAGCAGTTTACGACAGGGGGCTTACGGGGAGCTGTTTTTT	CASSLRQGAYGELFF
TRBJ2-7	NA	TRBV12-5	NA	TGTGCTAGTGGTTTGGCTCCTAGCGACATATACACCTACGAGCAGTACTTC	CASGLAPSDIYTYEQYF
TRBJ2-6	NA	TRBV7-6	NA	TGTGCCAGCAGCACGAACCCAGTCTCTGGGGCCAACGTCCTGACTTTC	CASSTNPVSGANVLTF
TRBJ2-5	NA	TRBV9	NA	TGTGCCAGCAGCCATCGAACCTTGACCGGGAGAGAGACCCAGTACTTC	CASSHRTLTGRETQYF
TRBJ2-1	TRBD1	TRBV7-2	NA	TGTGCCAGCAGCTTAAGTCGGGACAGGGGGAACAATGAGCAGTTCTTC	CASSLSRDRGNNEQFF
TRBJ2-7	NA	TRBV5-1	NA	TGCGCCAGCAGCAAACGGGACCAAACCTACGAGCAGTACTTC	CASSKRDQTYEQYF
TRBJ2-7	TRBD2	TRBV18	once	TGTGCCAGCTCACCACCGGGACTAGCGGGAGTACACGAGCAGTACTTC	CASSPPGLAGVHEQYF
TRBJ1-1	NA	TRBV25-1	NA	TGTGCCAGCAGTCGTTTTGGTGATGAAGCTTTCTTT	CASSRFGDEAFF